The 6 T cell receptor beta chains below all came from one sample that was sequenced in a study of tumor-infiltrating lymphocytes in localized non-small cell lung cancer. Some clones are missing from TCRdb's copy, which holds only in-frame ones; the method was immunoSEQ multiplex PCR. The table records tens of thousands of clones, approximately 85% of them present only once. What was sequenced was lung tumor tissue. Source of these receptors: a human donor with non-small cell lung cancer.

The gene calls are TRBV10-2 and TRBJ1-6, with TRBD1 identical over 7 bases. The trim removed 5 bases at V and 5 bases at J, leaving 6 bases unmatched. Germline V gene data show CDR1 as WSHSY and CDR2 as SAAADI. The length of the CDR3 is 15 residues. The CDR3 sequence: CASSLETGNNSPLHF. Here the CDR3 DNA reads TGCGCCAGCAGTCTGGAGACAGGGAATAATTCACCCCTCCACTTT.

The chain links TRBV5-4 to TRBJ1-4; no definite D call. Germline-derived CDR1 and CDR2 are SGHNT and YYREEE (reference sequence). The CDR3 is made up of 13 amino acids. Between the trimmed V and J ends, which lost 2 bases and 6 bases, there was a span of 8 bases. This CDR3 reads CASSFNLDEKLFF. The CDR3 DNA reads as TGTGCCAGCAGCTTTAACCTGGATGAAAAACTGTTTTTT. Combining the CDR3 with reference TRBV5-4 and TRBJ1-4 gives the whole variable domain ETGVTQSPTHLIKTRGQQVTLRCSSQSGHNTVSWYQQALGQGPQFIFQYYREEENGRGNFPPRFSGLQFPNYSSELNVNALELDDSALYLCASSFNLDEKLFFGSGTQLSVL.

The chain has TRBV10-2 and TRBJ2-7; D remains ambiguous. Trimming removed 8 bases at V and 3 bases at J, with 11 bases between. Per the germline V gene, CDR1 is WSHSY and CDR2 is SAAADI. This CDR3 spans 12 amino acids. The CDR3 sequence is CASAEEGYEQYF. Here the CDR3 DNA reads TGCGCCAGCGCCGAGGAAGGCTACGAGCAGTACTTC.

This sequence joins TRBV7-8 and TRBJ1-5; no definite D call. The V end was cut by 1 base, the J end by 3 bases, with 7 bases between. Looked up from germline, CDR1 is SGHVS and CDR2 is FQNEAQ. This CDR3 is built from 14 residues. The DNA of the CDR3 is TGTGCCAGCAGCTTAGACGGATACAATCAGCCCCAGCATTTT. Translated, it gives CASSLDGYNQPQHF. Using reference TRBV7-8 and TRBJ1-5 for the parts outside the CDR3, the full variable domain is GAGVSQSPRYKVAKRGQDVALRCDPISGHVSLFWYQQALGQGPEFLTYFQNEAQLDKSGLPSDRFFAERPEGSVSTLKIQRTQQEDSAVYLCASSLDGYNQPQHFGDGTRLSIL.

This chain links TRBV5-4 with TRBJ2-3; D call uncertain. Between the trimmed V and J ends, which lost 0 bases and 2 bases, there was a span of 4 bases. Germline CDR1 SGHNT, CDR2 YYREEE (reference sequence). This CDR3 contains 13 residues. CDR3 residues: CASSLGATDTQYF. The DNA for the CDR3 is TGTGCCAGCAGCTTGGGGGCCACAGATACGCAGTATTTT. Full variable domain (missing parts from reference TRBV5-4 and TRBJ2-3): ETGVTQSPTHLIKTRGQQVTLRCSSQSGHNTVSWYQQALGQGPQFIFQYYREEENGRGNFPPRFSGLQFPNYSSELNVNALELDDSALYLCASSLGATDTQYFGPGTRLTVL.

The chain carries TRBV4-2 and TRBJ1-5; D perhaps matches TRBD1 (5 bases). This CDR3 region has 17 residues. V was cut by 1 base and J by 1 base, with 14 bases left in between. CDR1 is LGHNA, CDR2 YNFKEQ, per germline. CDR3 sequence: CASSQGVWGGSNQPQHF. In DNA form, the CDR3 reads TGTGCCAGCAGCCAAGGGGTTTGGGGGGGGAGCAATCAGCCCCAGCATTTT.